These 8 T cell receptor beta chains came from one sample sequenced in a study of Ad26.COV2.S vaccination and SARS-CoV-2 variants. The treatment here: over 15 received Ad26.COV2.S at low or high dose, single or two shots; roughly five received placebo; per-sample allocation not given. Sample collection was performed on day 63 after the first vaccine or placebo injection. The method was immunoSEQ multiplex PCR; TCRdb's version includes in-frame clones alone and lacks a portion of them. Counted here are more than 300,000 clones, about 82% occurring once; the ten biggest clones make up under 2.5%. This material consisted of peripheral blood, taken in a trial of Ad26.COV2.S vaccine versus placebo. Source of these receptors: a person between 18 and 60 years old who received the Ad26.COV2.S COVID-19 vaccine or a placebo.

V usage is TRBV18 and J usage is TRBJ2-3; tentative D call: TRBD1 (6 bases). This CDR3 region has 15 residues. Germline-derived CDR1 and CDR2 are KGHSH and LQKENI. Trimming took 3 bases from V and 2 from J, leaving 12 bases between them. Here the CDR3 reads CASSPGQPLTDTQYF. CDR3 in DNA: TGTGCCAGCTCACCCGGACAGCCCCTCACAGATACGCAGTATTTT.

The genes are TRBV6-5 and TRBJ1-2; possibly TRBD1 for D (5 bases). The CDR3 is made up of 13 amino acids. Germline loops: CDR1 MNHEY, CDR2 SVGAGI. V shed 7 bases and J shed 3 bases, with 12 bases lying between them. Written as DNA, the CDR3 is TGTGCCAGCAAGCCTTGGGGGGACTATGGCTACACCTTC. It translates to CASKPWGDYGYTF.

The rearrangement uses TRBV9 and TRBJ1-1; D not resolved. This CDR3 contains 13 residues. CDR1 and CDR2 (germline): SGDLS, YYNGEE. The V end lost 4 bases, the J end lost 1 base, and 8 bases lay between the germline ends. Here the CDR3 reads CASSSHPNTEAFF. The CDR3, as DNA: TGTGCCAGCAGCTCCCACCCGAACACTGAAGCTTTCTTT.

The chain uses TRBV11-3 and TRBJ2-7; the D is unclear. CDR1 and CDR2 (germline): SGHNT, YENEEA. This CDR3 is built from 16 residues. V was trimmed by 0 bases and J by 7 bases, leaving 19 bases between them. In DNA, the CDR3 is TGTGCCAGCAGCTTAGAGGGCAGTCCTCCTATCCGGGAGCAGTACTTC. It translates to CASSLEGSPPIREQYF. Full variable domain (outside the CDR3, taken from reference TRBV11-3 and TRBJ2-7): EAGVVQSPRYKIIEKKQPVAFWCNPISGHNTLYWYLQNLGQGPELLIRYENEEAVDDSQLPKDRFSAERLKGVDSTLKIQPAELGDSAVYLCASSLEGSPPIREQYFGPGTRLTVT.

This clone was found a few times. The chain couples TRBV3-1 (or the pseudogene TRBV3-2) to TRBJ1-2; 7 positions agree with TRBD1. CDR3 length: 14 residues. Looked up from germline, CDR1 is LGHDT and CDR2 is YNNKEL (reference sequence). The J segment lost 5 bases and the V segment lost 4 bases, leaving 7 bases of the junction unmatched. CDR3 in amino acids: CASSLLGQNYGYTF. CDR3 DNA sequence: TGTGCCAGCAGCCTGTTGGGACAGAATTATGGCTACACCTTC.

The V gene is TRBV12-3 or TRBV12-4, the J gene TRBJ2-3, with TRBD2 as a possible D gene (7 bases). V lost 6 bases and J lost 6, with 13 bases in between. The CDR3 consists of 13 residues. The DNA of the CDR3 is TGTGCCAGCAGCTACAGGGAGGGGGATACGCAGTATTTT. Translated, it gives CASSYREGDTQYF.

V and J are TRBV28 and TRBJ2-2; TRBD1 matches at 8 bases. After removal of 7 bases from V and 1 base from J, the junction contained 8 bases not matched to a gene. Germline lookup yields CDR1 MDHEN and CDR2 SYDVKM. The CDR3 sequence is 16 residues long. The CDR3, as DNA: TGTGCCAGCACCCCAAATGACAGGGGGAACACCGGGGAGCTGTTTTTT. Encoded protein: CASTPNDRGNTGELFF.

This clone appeared a few times. The chain has TRBV7-9 and TRBJ1-2, with no clear D. Trimming pared 3 bases from V and 0 bases from J, leaving 8 bases between. The V gene's germline CDR1 is SEHNR and CDR2 FQNEAQ (reference sequence). CDR3 length: 14 residues. The CDR3 nucleotides read TGTGCCAGCAGCTTTCTGGCAGCTAACTATGGCTACACCTTC. Translation: CASSFLAANYGYTF.